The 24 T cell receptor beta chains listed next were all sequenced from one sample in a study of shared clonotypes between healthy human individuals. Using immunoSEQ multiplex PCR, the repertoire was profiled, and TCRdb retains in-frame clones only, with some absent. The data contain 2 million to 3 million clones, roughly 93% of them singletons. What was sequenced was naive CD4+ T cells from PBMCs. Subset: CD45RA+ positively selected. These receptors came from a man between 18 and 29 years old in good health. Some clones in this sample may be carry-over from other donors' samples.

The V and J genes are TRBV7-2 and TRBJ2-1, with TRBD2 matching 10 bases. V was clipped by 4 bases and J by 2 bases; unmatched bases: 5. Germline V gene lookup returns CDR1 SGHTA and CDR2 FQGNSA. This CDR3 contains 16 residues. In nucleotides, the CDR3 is TGTGCCAGCAGCTCCAGGACTAGCGGAGCCTACAATGAGCAGTTCTTC. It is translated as CASSSRTSGAYNEQFF.

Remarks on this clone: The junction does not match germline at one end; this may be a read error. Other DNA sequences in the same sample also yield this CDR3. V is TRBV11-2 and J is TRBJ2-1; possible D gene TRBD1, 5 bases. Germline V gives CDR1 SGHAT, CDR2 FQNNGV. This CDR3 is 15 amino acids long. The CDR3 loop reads CASSLGRGSYNEQFF. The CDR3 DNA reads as TGTGCCAGCAGTTTAGGAAGGGGCTCCTACAATGAGCAGTTCTTC.

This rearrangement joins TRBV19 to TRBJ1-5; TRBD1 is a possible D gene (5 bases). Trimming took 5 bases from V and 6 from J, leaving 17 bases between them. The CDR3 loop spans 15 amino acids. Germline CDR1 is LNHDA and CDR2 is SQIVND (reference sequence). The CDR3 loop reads CASSADKAGSQPQHF. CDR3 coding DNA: TGTGCCAGTAGTGCGGACAAAGCGGGGTCTCAGCCCCAGCATTTT.

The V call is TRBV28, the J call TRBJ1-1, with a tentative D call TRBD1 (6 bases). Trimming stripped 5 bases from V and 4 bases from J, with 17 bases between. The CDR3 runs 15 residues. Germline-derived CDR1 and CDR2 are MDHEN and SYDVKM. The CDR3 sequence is CASSPHQQGITEAFF. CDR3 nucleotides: TGTGCCAGCAGTCCGCATCAACAGGGAATCACTGAAGCTTTCTTT.

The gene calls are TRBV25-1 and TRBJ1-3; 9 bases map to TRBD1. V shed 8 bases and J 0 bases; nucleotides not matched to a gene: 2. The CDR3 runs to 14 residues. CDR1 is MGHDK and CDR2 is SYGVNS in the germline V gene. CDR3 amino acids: CASQGQGSGNTIYF. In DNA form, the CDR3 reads TGTGCCAGCCAGGGACAGGGCTCTGGAAACACCATATATTTT. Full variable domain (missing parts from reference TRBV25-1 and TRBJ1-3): EADIYQTPRYLVIGTGKKITLECSQTMGHDKMYWYQQDPGMELHLIHYSYGVNSTEKGDLSSESTVSRIRTEHFPLTLESARPSHTSQYLCASQGQGSGNTIYFGEGSWLTVV.

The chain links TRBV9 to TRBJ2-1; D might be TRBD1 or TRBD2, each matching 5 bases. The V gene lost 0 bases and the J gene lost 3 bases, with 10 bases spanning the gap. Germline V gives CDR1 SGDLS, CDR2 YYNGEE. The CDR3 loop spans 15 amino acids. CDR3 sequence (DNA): TGTGCCAGCAGCGTAGGTCGGGGCCACTACAATGAGCAGTTCTTC. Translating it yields CASSVGRGHYNEQFF.

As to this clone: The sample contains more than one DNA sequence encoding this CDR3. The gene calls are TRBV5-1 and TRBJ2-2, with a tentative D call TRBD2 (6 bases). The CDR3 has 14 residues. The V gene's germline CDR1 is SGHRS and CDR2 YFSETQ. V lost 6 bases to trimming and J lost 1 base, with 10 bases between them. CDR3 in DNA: TGCGCCAGCACCCTAGCGCAGAACACCGGGGAGCTGTTTTTT. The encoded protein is CASTLAQNTGELFF.

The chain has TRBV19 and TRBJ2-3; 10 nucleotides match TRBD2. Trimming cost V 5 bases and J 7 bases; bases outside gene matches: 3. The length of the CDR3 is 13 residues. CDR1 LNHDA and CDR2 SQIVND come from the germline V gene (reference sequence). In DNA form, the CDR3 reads TGTGCCAGTAGTCAGCGGGAGGGCTATACGCAGTATTTT. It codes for CASSQREGYTQYF.

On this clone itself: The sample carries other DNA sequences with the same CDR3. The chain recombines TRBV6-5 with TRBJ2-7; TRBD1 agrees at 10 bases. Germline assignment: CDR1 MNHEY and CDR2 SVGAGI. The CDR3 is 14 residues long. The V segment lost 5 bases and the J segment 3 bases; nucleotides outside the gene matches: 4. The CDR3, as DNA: TGTGCCAGCAGTCCGGGACAGGGGATCTACGAGCAGTACTTC. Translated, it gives CASSPGQGIYEQYF.

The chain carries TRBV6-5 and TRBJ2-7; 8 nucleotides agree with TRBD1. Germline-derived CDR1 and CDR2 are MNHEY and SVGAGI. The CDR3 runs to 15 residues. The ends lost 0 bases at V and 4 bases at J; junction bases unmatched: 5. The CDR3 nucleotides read TGTGCCAGCAGTTACTCGACACAGGGGGTATACGAGCAGTACTTC. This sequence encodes CASSYSTQGVYEQYF.

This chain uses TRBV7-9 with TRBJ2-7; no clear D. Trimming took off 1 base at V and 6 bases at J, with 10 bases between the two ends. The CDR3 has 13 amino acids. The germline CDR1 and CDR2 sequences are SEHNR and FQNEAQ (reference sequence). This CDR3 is CASSLDDWGEQYF. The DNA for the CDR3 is TGTGCCAGCAGCTTAGACGACTGGGGCGAGCAGTACTTC.

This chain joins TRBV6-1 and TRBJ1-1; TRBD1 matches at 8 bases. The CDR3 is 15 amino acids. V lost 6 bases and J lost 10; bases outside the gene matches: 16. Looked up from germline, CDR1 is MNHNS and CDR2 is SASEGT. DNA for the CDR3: TGTGCCAGCAGCGCAGGACAGGGCGCGGTATTCGGAGCTTTCTTT. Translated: CASSAGQGAVFGAFF.

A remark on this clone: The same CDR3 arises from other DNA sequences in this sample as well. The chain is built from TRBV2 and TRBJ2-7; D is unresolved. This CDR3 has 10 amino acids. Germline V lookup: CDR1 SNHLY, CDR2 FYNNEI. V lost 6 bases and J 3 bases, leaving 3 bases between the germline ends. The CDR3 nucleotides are TGTGCCAGCAGCTTCTACGAGCAGTACTTC. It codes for CASSFYEQYF. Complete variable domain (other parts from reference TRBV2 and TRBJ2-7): EPEVTQTPSHQVTQMGQEVILRCVPISNHLYFYWYRQILGQKVEFLVSFYNNEISEKSEIFDDQFSVERPDGSNFTLKIRSTKLEDSAMYFCASSFYEQYFGPGTRLTVT.

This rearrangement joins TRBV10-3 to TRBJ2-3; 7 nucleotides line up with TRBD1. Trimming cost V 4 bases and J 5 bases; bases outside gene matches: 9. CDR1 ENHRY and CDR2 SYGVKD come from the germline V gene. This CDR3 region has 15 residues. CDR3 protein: CAISGPGAGGDTQYF. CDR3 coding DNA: TGTGCCATCAGTGGGCCCGGGGCAGGGGGAGATACGCAGTATTTT.

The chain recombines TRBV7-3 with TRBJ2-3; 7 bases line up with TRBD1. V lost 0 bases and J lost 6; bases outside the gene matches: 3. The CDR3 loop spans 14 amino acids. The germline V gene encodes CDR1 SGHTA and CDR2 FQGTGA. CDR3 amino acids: CASSLTRDSDTQYF. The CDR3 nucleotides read TGTGCCAGCAGCTTAACGAGGGACAGCGATACGCAGTATTTT.

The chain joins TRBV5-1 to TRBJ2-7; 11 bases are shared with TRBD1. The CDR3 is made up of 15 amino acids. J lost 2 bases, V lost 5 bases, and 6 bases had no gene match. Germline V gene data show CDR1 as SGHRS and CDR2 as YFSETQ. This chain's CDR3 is CASRRSGQGAYEQYF. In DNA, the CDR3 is TGCGCCAGCAGGAGGTCGGGACAGGGGGCCTACGAGCAGTACTTC.

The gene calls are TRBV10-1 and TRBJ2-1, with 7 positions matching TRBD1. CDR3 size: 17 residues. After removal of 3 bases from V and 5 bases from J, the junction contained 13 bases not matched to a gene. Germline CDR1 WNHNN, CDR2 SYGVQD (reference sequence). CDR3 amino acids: CASSERQGKLRDNEQFF. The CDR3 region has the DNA TGCGCCAGCAGTGAAAGACAGGGCAAACTTCGAGACAATGAGCAGTTCTTC.

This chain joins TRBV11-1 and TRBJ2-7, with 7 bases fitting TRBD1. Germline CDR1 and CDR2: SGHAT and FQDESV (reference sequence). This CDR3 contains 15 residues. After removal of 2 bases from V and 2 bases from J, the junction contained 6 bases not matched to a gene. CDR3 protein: CASSLSRQGAYEQYF. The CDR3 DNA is TGTGCCAGCAGCTTATCTCGTCAGGGGGCCTACGAGCAGTACTTC.

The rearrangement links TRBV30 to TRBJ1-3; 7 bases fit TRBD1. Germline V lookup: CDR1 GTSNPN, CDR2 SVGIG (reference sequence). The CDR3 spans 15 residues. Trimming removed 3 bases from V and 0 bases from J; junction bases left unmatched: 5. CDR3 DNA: TGTGCCTGGAGACCGGGACAGCGCTCTGGAAACACCATATATTTT. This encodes CAWRPGQRSGNTIYF. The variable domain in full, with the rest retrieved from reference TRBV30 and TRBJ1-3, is SQTIHQWPATLVQPVGSPLSLECTVEGTSNPNLYWYRQAAGRGLQLLFYSVGIGQISSEVPQNLSASRPQDRQFILSSKKLLLSDSGFYLCAWRPGQRSGNTIYFGEGSWLTVV.

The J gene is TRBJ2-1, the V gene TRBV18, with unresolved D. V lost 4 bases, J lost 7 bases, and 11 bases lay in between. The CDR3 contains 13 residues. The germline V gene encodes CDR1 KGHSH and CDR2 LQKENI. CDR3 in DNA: TGTGCCAGCTCACTCGAGTCGACAAATGAGCAGTTCTTC. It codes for CASSLESTNEQFF.

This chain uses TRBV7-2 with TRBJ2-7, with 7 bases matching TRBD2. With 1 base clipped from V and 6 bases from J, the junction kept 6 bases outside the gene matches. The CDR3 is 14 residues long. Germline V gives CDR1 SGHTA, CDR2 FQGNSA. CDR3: CASSLDGRGGEQYF. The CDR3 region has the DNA TGTGCCAGCAGCTTAGATGGGAGGGGAGGCGAGCAGTACTTC.

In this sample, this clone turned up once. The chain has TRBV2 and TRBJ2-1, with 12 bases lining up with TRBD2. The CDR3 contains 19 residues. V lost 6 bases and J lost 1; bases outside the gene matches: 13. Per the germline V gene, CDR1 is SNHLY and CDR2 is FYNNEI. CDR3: CASRRRLAGDPGSYNEQFF. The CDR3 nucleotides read TGTGCCAGCAGGCGACGACTAGCGGGAGACCCCGGATCCTACAATGAGCAGTTCTTC.

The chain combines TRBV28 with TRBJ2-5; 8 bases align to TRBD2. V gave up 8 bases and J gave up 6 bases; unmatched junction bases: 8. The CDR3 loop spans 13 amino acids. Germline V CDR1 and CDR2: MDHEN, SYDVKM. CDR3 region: CASRSGIWQTQYF. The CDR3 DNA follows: TGTGCCAGCCGTAGCGGGATTTGGCAGACCCAGTACTTC.

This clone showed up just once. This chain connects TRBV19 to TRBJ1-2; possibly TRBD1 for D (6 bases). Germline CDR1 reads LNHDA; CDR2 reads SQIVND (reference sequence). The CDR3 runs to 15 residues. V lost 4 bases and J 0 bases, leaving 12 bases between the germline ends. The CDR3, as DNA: TGTGCCAGTAGTACCACCGGGACAACTAACTATGGCTACACCTTC. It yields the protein CASSTTGTTNYGYTF.